A few counts support the clone carrying this T cell receptor beta chain. These data originate in a study of cytomegalovirus exposure and HLA in healthy donors. In germline, CDR1 is MGHRA, CDR2 YSYEKL. There are 16 residues in the CDR3. V was pared by 4 bases and J by 0 bases, with 15 bases between. Use of 60 Vbeta and 13 Jbeta primers characterized the PCR. Under the authors' procedure: Later, an analysis found around 77 million unique TCR beta chains, and roughly 10 million of these were shared. Assay: immunoSEQ multiplex PCR; the TCRdb copy retains only in-frame clones and omits some. V and J calls and clone size are as listed in that table; D and trimming were resolved from the DNA. This table has 100,000 or so clones, 76% appearing once.

This clonotype was obtained from a middle-aged man in good health and CMV-seronegative. The chain has TRBV4-1 and TRBJ1-1; D gene ambiguous. Material: PBMCs. This CDR3 reads CASSPGGWTMNTEAFF. CDR3 bases: TGCGCCAGCAGCCCGGGAGGGTGGACTATGAACACTGAAGCTTTCTTT.